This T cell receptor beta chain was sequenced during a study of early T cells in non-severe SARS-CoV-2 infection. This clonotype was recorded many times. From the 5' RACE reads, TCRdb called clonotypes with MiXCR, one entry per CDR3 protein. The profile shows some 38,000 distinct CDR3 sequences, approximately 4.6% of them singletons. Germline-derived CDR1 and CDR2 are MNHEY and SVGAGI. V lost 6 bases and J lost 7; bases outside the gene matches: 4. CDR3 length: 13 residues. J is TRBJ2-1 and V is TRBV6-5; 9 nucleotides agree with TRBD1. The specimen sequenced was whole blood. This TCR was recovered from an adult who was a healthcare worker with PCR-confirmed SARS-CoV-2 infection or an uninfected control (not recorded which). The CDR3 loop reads CASRGQGGNEQFF. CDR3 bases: TGTGCCAGCAGGGGACAGGGAGGTAATGAGCAGTTCTTC.